This T cell receptor (beta chain) was sequenced for a study of T-cell reconstitution after alpha-beta-depleted transplantation in children. For TCRbeta, the library was prepared with unique molecular identifiers. TCRdb reanalysed the PCR reads using MiXCR and keeps one entry per CDR3 protein. This table holds about 540,000 distinct CDR3 sequences, around 20% found once. The CDR3 sequence is 17 residues long. V shed 1 base, J shed 2 bases, and the junction held 11 bases outside the gene matches. Germline assignment: CDR1 PRHDT and CDR2 FYEKMQ (reference sequence). V gene TRBV13 combines with J gene TRBJ2-7, with 7 positions matching TRBD1. Specimen: PBMCs from the stem cell graft donor, collected from the stem cell graft. The receptor was derived from a human donor who donated a stem cell graft to a child with acute lymphoblastic leukemia. In DNA, the CDR3 is TGTGCCAGCAGCTTAGATTGGGGGCAGGGGGACGCCTACGAGCAGTACTTC. Translating gives CASSLDWGQGDAYEQYF.